This TCR beta chain stems from a study of shared clonotypes between healthy human individuals. Study overall: The composition of the donors was a couple of women and a few men aged 18 to 49. There were three CD4 naive, three CD4 memory, two CD8 naive and one CD8 memory plates per donor.

It was CD45RO-negative cells, positively selected for CCR7, that made up naive CD8 cells, with terminally differentiated effector memory CD45RA+ cells excluded. The assay was immunoSEQ multiplex PCR, and TCRdb's table has in-frame clones only and misses some. This sample has roughly 570,000 clones, with 95% to 98% found just once. Germline values: CDR1 SNHLY, CDR2 FYNNEI. Between the trimmed V and J ends, which lost 6 bases and 1 base, there was a span of 12 bases. There are 14 residues in the CDR3. Study-level findings and limits: When naive CD4 clonotypes were compared across a few donors, about 4.8% were shared. Estimated richness values were generally larger in naive subsets than in memory subsets.

In the case of this clone: Its antigen is undetermined.

The TCR comes from a man aged 25 to 45 in good health. The sequencing sample was made of naive CD8+ T cells sorted from blood. V usage is TRBV2 and J usage is TRBJ1-1; D is unresolved. The CDR3 DNA reads as TGTGCCAGCAGGGATCAATGGGGGAACACTGAAGCTTTCTTT. This encodes CASRDQWGNTEAFF.